The 14 T cell receptor beta chains listed next were all sequenced from one sample in a study of T cell clones after liver transplantation. Produced via immunoSEQ multiplex PCR; TCRdb's table is partial and in-frame only. The profile covers more than 20,000 clones, with 85% to 95% appearing a single time and 20% to 25% taken by the ten largest. The source was CD8+ T cells from blood, collected about 25 months after liver transplant. The receptors derive from a human patient who received a liver transplant. Some of the T cells may derive from the graft donor.

The V gene is TRBV6-6, the J gene TRBJ2-2, with D uncertain. The CDR3 is 11 amino acids. Trimming left V 4 bases short and J 4 bases short, with 1 base between. CDR1 is MNHNY and CDR2 is SVGAGI in the germline V gene (reference sequence). The CDR3 bases are TGTGCCAGCAGTTCCACCGGGGAGCTGTTTTTT. Protein sequence: CASSSTGELFF.

Written as DNA, the CDR3 is TGTGCCAGCAGAAGGGCGGGCCCGGGCCCGGGGGAGACCCAGTACTTC. This encodes CASRRAGPGPGETQYF. This chain uses TRBV27 with TRBJ2-5, with D tentatively TRBD2 (5 bases). CDR1 and CDR2 (germline): MNHEY, SMNVEV (reference sequence). The CDR3 covers 16 residues. V dropped 6 bases and J dropped 5 bases, with 22 bases sitting between them.

V usage is TRBV4-2 and J usage is TRBJ1-3, with D perhaps TRBD1 (5 bases). The CDR3 runs to 17 residues. V was shortened by 3 bases and J by 0 bases, with 15 bases between the two germline ends. Germline CDR1 LGHNA, CDR2 YNFKEQ. The CDR3: CASSHPTTGSSGNTIYF. The CDR3 nucleotides are TGTGCCAGCAGCCACCCGACCACAGGTAGCTCTGGAAACACCATATATTTT.

The J gene is TRBJ1-1, the V gene TRBV12-5; D unresolved. This CDR3 comprises 12 residues. Germline V gene sequence: CDR1 LGHNT, CDR2 FRNRAP. The V gene lost 1 base and the J gene lost 8 bases, with 8 bases spanning the gap. The CDR3 loop is CASGLDNGEAFF. DNA for the CDR3: TGTGCTAGTGGTTTGGATAACGGGGAAGCTTTCTTT.

The rearrangement links TRBV30 to TRBJ2-7; 7 nucleotides line up with TRBD2. The J segment lost 0 bases and the V segment lost 2 bases, leaving 4 bases of the junction unmatched. In germline, CDR1 is GTSNPN, CDR2 SVGIG (reference sequence). CDR3 length: 14 amino acids. CDR3 nucleotides: TGTGCCTGGAGTTGGGCTAGCGGCTCCTACGAGCAGTACTTC. It is translated as CAWSWASGSYEQYF. The full variable domain, with the rest looked up from reference TRBV30 and TRBJ2-7, is SQTIHQWPATLVQPVGSPLSLECTVEGTSNPNLYWYRQAAGRGLQLLFYSVGIGQISSEVPQNLSASRPQDRQFILSSKKLLLSDSGFYLCAWSWASGSYEQYFGPGTRLTVT.

This clone appeared once. The chain carries TRBV21-1 and TRBJ1-5; the DNA was not compared with TRBD1, the D call given in the table. TRBV21-1 is given as a pseudogene. CDR3 size: 16 residues. In DNA, the CDR3 is TGTGCCAGCAGCCTACAGGGGGTGAGGCGCAATCAGCCCCAGCATTTT. The encoded protein is CASSLQGVRRNQPQHF.

The V and J genes are TRBV11-2 and TRBJ1-2; D might be TRBD1 (5 bases). This CDR3 has 13 residues. Germline V lookup: CDR1 SGHAT, CDR2 FQNNGV. The ends were cut back, 1 base at V and 4 bases at J, with 7 bases in the middle. The chain's CDR3 is CASSLGQLYGYTF. In nucleotides, the CDR3 is TGTGCCAGCAGCTTAGGACAGCTCTATGGCTACACCTTC.

CDR3 nucleotides: TGCGCCAGCAGCTTGGCCGTAGGGGGCCGGGACGAGCAGTACTTC. Protein: CASSLAVGGRDEQYF. The chain combines TRBV5-1 with TRBJ2-7, with TRBD1 identical over 7 bases. This CDR3 contains 15 residues. With 0 bases clipped from V and 5 bases from J, the junction kept 8 bases outside the gene matches. Germline V gene data show CDR1 as SGHRS and CDR2 as YFSETQ. Combining the CDR3 with reference TRBV5-1 and TRBJ2-7 gives the whole variable domain KAGVTQTPRYLIKTRGQQVTLSCSPISGHRSVSWYQQTPGQGLQFLFEYFSETQRNKGNFPGRFSGRQFSNSRSEMNVSTLELGDSALYLCASSLAVGGRDEQYFGPGTRLTVT.

J is TRBJ2-7 and V is TRBV10-3; D tentatively fits TRBD1 or TRBD2 (5 bases each). The V and J ends lost 0 bases and 0 bases respectively, with 12 bases between them. CDR1 and CDR2 (germline): ENHRY, SYGVKD. The CDR3 runs to 16 residues. The CDR3 loop is CAISESSGRSSYEQYF. The CDR3 DNA follows: TGTGCCATCAGTGAGTCGTCGGGACGCAGCTCCTACGAGCAGTACTTC.

Comments on this clone: The sample contains more than one DNA sequence encoding this CDR3. The chain links TRBV6-5 to TRBJ1-1; D is unclear. This CDR3 contains 13 residues. Looked up from germline, CDR1 is MNHEY and CDR2 is SVGAGI. The V gene lost 6 bases and the J gene lost 3 bases, with 11 bases spanning the gap. The CDR3 loop reads CASSYGGYTEAFF. CDR3 coding DNA: TGTGCCAGCAGCTACGGCGGCTACACTGAAGCTTTCTTT.

J is TRBJ1-2 and V is TRBV11-2; no clear D gene. The CDR3 contains 14 residues. Germline-derived CDR1 and CDR2 are SGHAT and FQNNGV. V lost 1 base and J lost 1, with 7 bases in between. CDR3 sequence (DNA): TGTGCCAGCAGCTTAGGTGCCGGTAACTATGGCTACACCTTC. Amino acids: CASSLGAGNYGYTF.

The V and J genes are TRBV9 and TRBJ2-3; D possibly matches TRBD1 or TRBD2 (6 bases each). Germline V lookup: CDR1 SGDLS, CDR2 YYNGEE. V was shortened by 3 bases and J by 5 bases, with 13 bases between the two germline ends. This CDR3 is built from 14 residues. In DNA form, the CDR3 reads TGTGCCAGCAGCGCCCCGGGGGCCCAAGATACGCAGTATTTT. As protein: CASSAPGAQDTQYF.

The CDR3 loop is CASRQDRGEQYF. CDR3 sequence (DNA): TGTGCCAGCAGACAGGACAGGGGTGAGCAGTACTTC. The rearrangement links TRBV6-1 to TRBJ2-7; 9 bases are shared with TRBD1. In germline, CDR1 is MNHNS, CDR2 SASEGT. J gave up 7 bases and V 6 bases, and 4 bases lay outside the gene matches. The length of the CDR3 is 12 residues.

This sequence joins TRBV9 and TRBJ2-7; TRBD2 agrees at 10 bases. Looked up from germline, CDR1 is SGDLS and CDR2 is YYNGEE. The J segment lost 5 bases and the V segment lost 0 bases, leaving 8 bases of the junction unmatched. This CDR3 spans 16 amino acids. The CDR3 region is CASSVASASGRHEQYF. DNA for the CDR3: TGTGCCAGCAGCGTAGCCTCGGCTAGCGGGAGACACGAGCAGTACTTC.